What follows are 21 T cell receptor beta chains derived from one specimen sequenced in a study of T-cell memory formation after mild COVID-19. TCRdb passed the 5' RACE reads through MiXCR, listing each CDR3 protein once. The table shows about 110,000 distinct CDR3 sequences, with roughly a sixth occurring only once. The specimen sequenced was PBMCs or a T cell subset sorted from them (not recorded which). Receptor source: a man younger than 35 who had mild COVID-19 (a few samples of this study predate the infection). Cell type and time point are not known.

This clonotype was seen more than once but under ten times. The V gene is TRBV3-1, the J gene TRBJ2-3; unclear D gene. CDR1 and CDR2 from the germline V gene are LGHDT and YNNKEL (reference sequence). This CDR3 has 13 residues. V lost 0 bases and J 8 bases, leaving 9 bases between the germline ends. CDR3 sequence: CASSQELWGTQYF. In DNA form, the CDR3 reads TGTGCCAGCAGCCAAGAATTGTGGGGTACGCAGTATTTT.

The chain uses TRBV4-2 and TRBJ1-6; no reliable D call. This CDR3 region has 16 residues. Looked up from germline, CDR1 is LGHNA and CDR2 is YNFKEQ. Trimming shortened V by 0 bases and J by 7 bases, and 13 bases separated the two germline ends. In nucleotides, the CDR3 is TGTGCCAGCAGCCAAGAGATGCCGGGTTCCAATTCACCCCTCCACTTT. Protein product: CASSQEMPGSNSPLHF.

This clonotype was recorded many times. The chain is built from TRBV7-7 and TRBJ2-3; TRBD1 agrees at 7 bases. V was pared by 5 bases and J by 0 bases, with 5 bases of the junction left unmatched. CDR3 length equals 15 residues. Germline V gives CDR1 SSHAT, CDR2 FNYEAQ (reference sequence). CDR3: CASSPTGFSTDTQYF. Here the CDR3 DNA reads TGTGCCAGCAGCCCGACAGGGTTCAGCACAGATACGCAGTATTTT.

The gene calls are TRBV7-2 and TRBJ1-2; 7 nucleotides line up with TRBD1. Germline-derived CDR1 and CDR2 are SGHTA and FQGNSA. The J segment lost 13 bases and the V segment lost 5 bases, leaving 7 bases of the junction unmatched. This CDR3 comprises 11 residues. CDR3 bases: TGTGCCAGCAGCGTAGACAGGGAATTCACCTTC. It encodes CASSVDREFTF.

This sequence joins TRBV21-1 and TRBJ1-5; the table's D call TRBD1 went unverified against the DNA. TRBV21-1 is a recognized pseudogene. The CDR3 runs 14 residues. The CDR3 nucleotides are TGTGCCAGCAGCAAGGGGCAGGGTGGACAGCCCCAGCATTTT. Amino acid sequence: CASSKGQGGQPQHF.

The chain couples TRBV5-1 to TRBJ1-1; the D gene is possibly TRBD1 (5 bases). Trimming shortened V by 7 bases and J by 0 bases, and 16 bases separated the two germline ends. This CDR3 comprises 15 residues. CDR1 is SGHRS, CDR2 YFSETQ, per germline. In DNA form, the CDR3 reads TGCGCCAGCCGGGGCCAGGGACTATTGAACACTGAAGCTTTCTTT. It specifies CASRGQGLLNTEAFF. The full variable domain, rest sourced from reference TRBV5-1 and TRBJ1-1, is KAGVTQTPRYLIKTRGQQVTLSCSPISGHRSVSWYQQTPGQGLQFLFEYFSETQRNKGNFPGRFSGRQFSNSRSEMNVSTLELGDSALYLCASRGQGLLNTEAFFGQGTRLTVV.

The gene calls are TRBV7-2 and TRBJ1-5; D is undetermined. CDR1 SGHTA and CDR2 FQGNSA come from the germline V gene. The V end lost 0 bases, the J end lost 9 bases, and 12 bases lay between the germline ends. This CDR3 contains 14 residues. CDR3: CASSLARYQGPQHF. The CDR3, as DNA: TGTGCCAGCAGCTTAGCACGATATCAAGGGCCCCAGCATTTT.

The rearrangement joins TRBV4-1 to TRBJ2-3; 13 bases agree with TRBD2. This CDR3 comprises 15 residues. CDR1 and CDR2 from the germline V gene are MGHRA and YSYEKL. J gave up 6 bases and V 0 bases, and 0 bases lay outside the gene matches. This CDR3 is CASSQELAGGDTQYF. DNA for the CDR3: TGCGCCAGCAGCCAAGAACTAGCGGGGGGGGATACGCAGTATTTT.

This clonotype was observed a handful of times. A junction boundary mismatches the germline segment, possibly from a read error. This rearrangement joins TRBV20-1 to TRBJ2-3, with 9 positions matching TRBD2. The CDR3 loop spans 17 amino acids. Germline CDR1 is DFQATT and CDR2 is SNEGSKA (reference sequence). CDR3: CSARGTSSFASTDTQYF. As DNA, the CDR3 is TGCAGTGCGAGAGGGACTAGCAGCTTCGCTAGCACAGATACGCAGTATTTT.

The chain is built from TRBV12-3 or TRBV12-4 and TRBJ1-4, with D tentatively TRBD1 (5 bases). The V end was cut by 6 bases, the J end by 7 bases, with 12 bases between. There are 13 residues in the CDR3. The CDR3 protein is CASSGTRLEKLFF. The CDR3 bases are TGTGCCAGCAGCGGGACTCGGCTTGAAAAACTGTTTTTT.

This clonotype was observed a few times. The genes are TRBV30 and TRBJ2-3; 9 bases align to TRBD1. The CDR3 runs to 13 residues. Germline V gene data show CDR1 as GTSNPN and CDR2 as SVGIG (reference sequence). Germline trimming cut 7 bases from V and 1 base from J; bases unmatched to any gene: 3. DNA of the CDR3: TGTGCCTCGAGGGACAGGGGCACAGATACGCAGTATTTT. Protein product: CASRDRGTDTQYF.

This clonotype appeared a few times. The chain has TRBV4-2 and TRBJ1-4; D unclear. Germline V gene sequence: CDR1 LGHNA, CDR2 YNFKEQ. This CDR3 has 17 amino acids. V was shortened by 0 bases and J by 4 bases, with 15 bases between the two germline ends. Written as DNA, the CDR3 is TGTGCCAGCAGCCAAGAAGTGGACTCCTCGGTTAATGAAAAACTGTTTTTT. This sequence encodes CASSQEVDSSVNEKLFF.

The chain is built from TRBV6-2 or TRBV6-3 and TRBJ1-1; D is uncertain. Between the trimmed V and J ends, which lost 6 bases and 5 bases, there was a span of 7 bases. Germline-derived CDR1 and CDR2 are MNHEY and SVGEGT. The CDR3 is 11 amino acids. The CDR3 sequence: CASRSWTEAFF. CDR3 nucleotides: TGTGCCAGCAGGAGCTGGACTGAAGCTTTCTTT.

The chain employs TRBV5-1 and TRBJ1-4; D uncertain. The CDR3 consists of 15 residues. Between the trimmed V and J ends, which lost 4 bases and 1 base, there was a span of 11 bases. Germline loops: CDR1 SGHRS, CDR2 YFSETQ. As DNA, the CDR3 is TGCGCCAGCAGCCCCATGGGAGAAACTAATGAAAAACTGTTTTTT. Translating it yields CASSPMGETNEKLFF.

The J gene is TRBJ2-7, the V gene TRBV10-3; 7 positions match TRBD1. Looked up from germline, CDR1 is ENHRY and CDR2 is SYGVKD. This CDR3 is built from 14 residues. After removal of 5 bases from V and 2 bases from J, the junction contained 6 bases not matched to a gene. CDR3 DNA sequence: TGTGCCATCAGTATGACAGGGTTGACCTACGAGCAGTACTTC. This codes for CAISMTGLTYEQYF.

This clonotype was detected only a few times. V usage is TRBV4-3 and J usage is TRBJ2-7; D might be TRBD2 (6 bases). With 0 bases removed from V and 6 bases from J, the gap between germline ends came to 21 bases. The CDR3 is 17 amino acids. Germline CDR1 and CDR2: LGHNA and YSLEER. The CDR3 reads CASSQDRDRGGFGEQYF. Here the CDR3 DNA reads TGCGCCAGCAGCCAAGATCGGGATCGGGGAGGTTTTGGCGAGCAGTACTTC.

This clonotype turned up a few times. CDR3 bases: TGTGCCAGCAGTGAATTGAGGGGAATTTGGGAAAAACTGTTTTTT. Residues: CASSELRGIWEKLFF. The chain joins TRBV25-1 to TRBJ1-4, with D possibly being TRBD1 (5 bases). The CDR3 runs 15 residues. Trimming took 1 base from V and 8 from J, leaving 14 bases between them. CDR1 MGHDK and CDR2 SYGVNS come from the germline V gene.

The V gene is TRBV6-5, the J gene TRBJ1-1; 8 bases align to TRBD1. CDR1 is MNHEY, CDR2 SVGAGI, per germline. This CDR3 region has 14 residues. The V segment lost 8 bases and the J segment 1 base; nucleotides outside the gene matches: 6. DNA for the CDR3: TGTGCCAGCGGGAGAGACAGGGGGAACACTGAAGCTTTCTTT. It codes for CASGRDRGNTEAFF.

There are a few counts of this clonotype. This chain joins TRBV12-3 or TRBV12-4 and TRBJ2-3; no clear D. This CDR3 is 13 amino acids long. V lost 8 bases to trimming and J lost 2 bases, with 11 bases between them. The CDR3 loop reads CASFTTDTDTQYF. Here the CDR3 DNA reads TGTGCCAGCTTTACTACCGACACAGATACGCAGTATTTT.

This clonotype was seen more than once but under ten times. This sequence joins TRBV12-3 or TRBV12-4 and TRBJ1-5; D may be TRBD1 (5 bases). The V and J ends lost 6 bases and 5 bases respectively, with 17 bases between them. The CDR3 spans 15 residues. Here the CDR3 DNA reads TGTGCCAGCAGCGGGACCGGGGGATATTATCAGCCCCAGCATTTT. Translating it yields CASSGTGGYYQPQHF.

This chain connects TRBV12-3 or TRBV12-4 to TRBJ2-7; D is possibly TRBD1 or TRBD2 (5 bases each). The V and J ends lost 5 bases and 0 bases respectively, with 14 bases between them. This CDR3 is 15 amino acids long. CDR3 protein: CASSPRDPSSYEQYF. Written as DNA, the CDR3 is TGTGCCAGCAGTCCCCGGGACCCGAGCTCCTACGAGCAGTACTTC.